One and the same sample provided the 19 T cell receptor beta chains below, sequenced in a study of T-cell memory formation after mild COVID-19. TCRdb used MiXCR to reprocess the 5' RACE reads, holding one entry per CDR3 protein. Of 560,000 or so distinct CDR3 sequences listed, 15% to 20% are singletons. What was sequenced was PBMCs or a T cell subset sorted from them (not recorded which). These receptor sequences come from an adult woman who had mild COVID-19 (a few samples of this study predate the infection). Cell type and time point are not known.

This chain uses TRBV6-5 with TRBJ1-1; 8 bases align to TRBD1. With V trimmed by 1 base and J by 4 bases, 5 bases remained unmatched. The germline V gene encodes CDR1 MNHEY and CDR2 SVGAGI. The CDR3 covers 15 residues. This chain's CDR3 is CASSYWTGSGTEAFF. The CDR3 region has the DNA TGTGCCAGCAGTTACTGGACAGGGTCGGGCACTGAAGCTTTCTTT.

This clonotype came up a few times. The CDR3 DNA follows: TGTGCCAGCAGCAGTACCGGGGGATTTGTGGCATACGAGCAGTACTTC. Its protein product is CASSSTGGFVAYEQYF. The chain couples TRBV7-9 to TRBJ2-7; TRBD2 is a possible D gene (6 bases). Germline CDR1 is SEHNR and CDR2 is FQNEAQ (reference sequence). CDR3 size: 16 residues. V gave up 5 bases and J gave up 4 bases, with 21 bases separating them.

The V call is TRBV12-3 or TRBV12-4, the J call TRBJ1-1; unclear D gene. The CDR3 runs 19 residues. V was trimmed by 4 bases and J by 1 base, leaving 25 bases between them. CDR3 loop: CASSSGPGPQPTQNTEAFF. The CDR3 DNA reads TGTGCCAGCAGTTCCGGCCCAGGTCCCCAACCGACCCAGAACACTGAAGCTTTCTTT.

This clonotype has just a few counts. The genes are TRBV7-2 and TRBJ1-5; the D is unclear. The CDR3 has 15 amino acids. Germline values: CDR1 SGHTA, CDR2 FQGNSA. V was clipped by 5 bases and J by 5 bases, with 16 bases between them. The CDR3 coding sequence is TGTGCCAGCAGCCCCGAGGGCGGATCTTATCAGCCCCAGCATTTT. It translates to CASSPEGGSYQPQHF. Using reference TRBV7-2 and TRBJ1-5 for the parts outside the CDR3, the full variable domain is GAGVSQSPSNKVTEKGKDVELRCDPISGHTALYWYRQSLGQGLEFLIYFQGNSAPDKSGLPSDRFSAERTGGSVSTLTIQRTQQEDSAVYLCASSPEGGSYQPQHFGDGTRLSIL.

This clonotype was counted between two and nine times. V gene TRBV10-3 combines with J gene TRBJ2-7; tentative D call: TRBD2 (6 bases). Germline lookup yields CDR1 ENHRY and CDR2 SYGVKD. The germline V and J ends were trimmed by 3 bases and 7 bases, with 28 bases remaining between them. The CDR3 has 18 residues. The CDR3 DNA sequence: TGTGCCATCAGTGATACCCCGGATAGGCCCGGGAGTTCGGAAGAGCAGTACTTC. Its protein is CAISDTPDRPGSSEEQYF.

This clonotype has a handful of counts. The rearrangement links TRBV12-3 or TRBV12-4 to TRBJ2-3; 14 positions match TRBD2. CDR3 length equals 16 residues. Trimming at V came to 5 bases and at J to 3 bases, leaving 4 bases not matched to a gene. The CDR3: CASSATSGGATDTQYF. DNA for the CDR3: TGTGCCAGCAGTGCGACTAGCGGGGGGGCGACAGATACGCAGTATTTT.

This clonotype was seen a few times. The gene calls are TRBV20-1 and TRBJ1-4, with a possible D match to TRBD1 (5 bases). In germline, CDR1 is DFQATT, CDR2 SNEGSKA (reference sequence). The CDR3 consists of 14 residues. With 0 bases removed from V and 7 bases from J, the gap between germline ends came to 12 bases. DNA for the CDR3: TGCAGTGCTAGAGATTGGCAGGGAGGTGAAAAACTGTTTTTT. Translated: CSARDWQGGEKLFF.

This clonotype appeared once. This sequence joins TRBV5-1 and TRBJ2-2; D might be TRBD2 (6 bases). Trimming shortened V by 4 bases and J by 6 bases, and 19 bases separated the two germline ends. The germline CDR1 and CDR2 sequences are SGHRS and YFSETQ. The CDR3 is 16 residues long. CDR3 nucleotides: TGCGCCAGCAGCCCCCTACTAGCAAAGGTCGCCGGGGAGCTGTTTTTT. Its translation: CASSPLLAKVAGELFF.

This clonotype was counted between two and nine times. The CDR3 coding sequence is TGTGCCAGCAGCGGGACAGGGATTTCCACAGATACGCAGTATTTT. Translation gives CASSGTGISTDTQYF. The J gene is TRBJ2-3, the V gene TRBV9; 8 nucleotides line up with TRBD1. Per the germline V gene, CDR1 is SGDLS and CDR2 is YYNGEE. V shed 3 bases and J 2 bases; nucleotides not matched to a gene: 5. There are 15 residues in the CDR3. Full variable domain (missing parts from reference TRBV9 and TRBJ2-3): DSGVTQTPKHLITATGQRVTLRCSPRSGDLSVYWYQQSLDQGLQFLIQYYNGEERAKGNILERFSAQQFPDLHSELNLSSLELGDSALYFCASSGTGISTDTQYFGPGTRLTVL.

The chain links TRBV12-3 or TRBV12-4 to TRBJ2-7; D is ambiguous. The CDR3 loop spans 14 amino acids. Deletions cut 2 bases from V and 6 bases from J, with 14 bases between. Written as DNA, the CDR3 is TGTGCCAGCAGTTTATTCGGGTGGGGATTCGAGCAGTACTTC. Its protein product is CASSLFGWGFEQYF.

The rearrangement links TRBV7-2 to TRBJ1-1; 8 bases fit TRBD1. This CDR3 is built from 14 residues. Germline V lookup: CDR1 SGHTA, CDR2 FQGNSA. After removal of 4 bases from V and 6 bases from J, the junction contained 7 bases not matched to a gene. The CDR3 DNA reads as TGTGCCAGCAGCTCGGGACAGGTCTTCGCTGAAGCTTTCTTT. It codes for CASSSGQVFAEAFF.

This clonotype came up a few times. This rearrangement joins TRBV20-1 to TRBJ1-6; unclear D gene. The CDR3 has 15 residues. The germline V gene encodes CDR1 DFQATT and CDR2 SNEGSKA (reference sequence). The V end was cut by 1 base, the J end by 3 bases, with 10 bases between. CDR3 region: CSARGQDGYNSPLHF. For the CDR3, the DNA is TGCAGTGCTAGAGGCCAGGACGGCTATAATTCACCCCTCCACTTT.

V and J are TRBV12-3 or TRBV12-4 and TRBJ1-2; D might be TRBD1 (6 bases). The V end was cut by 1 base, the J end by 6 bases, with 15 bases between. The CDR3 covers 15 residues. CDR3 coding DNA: TGTGCCAGCAGTTTAGACCAAAAACAGGGCAATGGCTACACCTTC. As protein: CASSLDQKQGNGYTF.

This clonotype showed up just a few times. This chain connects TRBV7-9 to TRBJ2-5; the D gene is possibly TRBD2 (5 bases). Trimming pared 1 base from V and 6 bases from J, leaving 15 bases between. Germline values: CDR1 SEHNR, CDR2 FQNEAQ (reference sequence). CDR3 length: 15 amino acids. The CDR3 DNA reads TGTGCCAGCAGCTTAGTCGTCGGACTTTCCCAGACCCAGTACTTC. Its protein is CASSLVVGLSQTQYF.

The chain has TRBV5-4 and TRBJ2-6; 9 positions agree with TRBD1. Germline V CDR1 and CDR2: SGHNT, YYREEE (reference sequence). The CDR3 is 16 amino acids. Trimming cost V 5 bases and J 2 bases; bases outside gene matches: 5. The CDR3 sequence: CASSSTGGPGANVLTF. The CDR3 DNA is TGTGCCAGCAGTTCCACAGGGGGCCCTGGGGCCAACGTCCTGACTTTC.

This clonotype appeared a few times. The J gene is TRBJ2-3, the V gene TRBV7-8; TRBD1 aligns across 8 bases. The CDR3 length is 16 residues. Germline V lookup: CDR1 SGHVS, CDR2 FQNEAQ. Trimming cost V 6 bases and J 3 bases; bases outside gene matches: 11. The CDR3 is CASSPSPDRVTDTQYF. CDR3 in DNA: TGTGCCAGCAGTCCCAGCCCGGACAGGGTAACAGATACGCAGTATTTT.

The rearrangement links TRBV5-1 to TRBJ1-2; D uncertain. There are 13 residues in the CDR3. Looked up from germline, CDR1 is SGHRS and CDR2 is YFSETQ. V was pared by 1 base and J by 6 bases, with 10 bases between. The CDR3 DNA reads TGCGCCAGCAGCTTGAGTTATACGGATGGCTACACCTTC. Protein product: CASSLSYTDGYTF. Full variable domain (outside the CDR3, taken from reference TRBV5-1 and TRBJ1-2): KAGVTQTPRYLIKTRGQQVTLSCSPISGHRSVSWYQQTPGQGLQFLFEYFSETQRNKGNFPGRFSGRQFSNSRSEMNVSTLELGDSALYLCASSLSYTDGYTFGSGTRLTVV.

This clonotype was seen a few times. The CDR3 reads CASTPAQGSPYEQYF. DNA of the CDR3: TGTGCCAGTACCCCAGCTCAGGGGTCCCCCTACGAGCAGTACTTC. This chain links TRBV19 with TRBJ2-7; perhaps TRBD1 as D (6 bases). This CDR3 comprises 15 residues. V lost 7 bases to trimming and J lost 2 bases, with 18 bases between them. Germline-derived CDR1 and CDR2 are LNHDA and SQIVND (reference sequence).

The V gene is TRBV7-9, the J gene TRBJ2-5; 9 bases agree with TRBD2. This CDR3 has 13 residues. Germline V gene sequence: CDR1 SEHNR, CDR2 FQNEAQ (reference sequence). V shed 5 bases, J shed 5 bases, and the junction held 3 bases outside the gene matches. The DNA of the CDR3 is TGTGCCAGCAGCGTTACTAGCGGGGAGACCCAGTACTTC. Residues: CASSVTSGETQYF. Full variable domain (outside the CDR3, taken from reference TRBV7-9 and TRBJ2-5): DTGVSQNPRHKITKRGQNVTFRCDPISEHNRLYWYRQTLGQGPEFLTYFQNEAQLEKSRLLSDRFSAERPKGSFSTLEIQRTEQGDSAMYLCASSVTSGETQYFGPGTRLLVL.